Described below is a single T cell receptor (beta chain) sequence and its context. This specimen comes from a study of blood T cell repertoires in COVID-19. Study information: From the United States, Italy and Spain came samples of acute and convalescent COVID-19. The cDNA or gDNA used as material had been derived from T cells, B-cell-depleted T cells, or PBMCs.

In the original workflow: Researchers report that nucleated cell counts were estimated from reference gene primer amplification. This table comes from immunoSEQ multiplex PCR, and its TCRdb copy is limited to in-frame clones, with some not included. The D gene and trimming were derived from the DNA, and the V and J assignments and clone size from that table. The data show 100,000 or so clones, about 90% seen once. CDR3 length equals 14 residues. Unmatched junction bases numbered 0, after V lost 1 base and J lost 3 bases. Germline-derived CDR1 and CDR2 are MDHEN and SYDVKM. The receptor was derived from a woman aged 25 to 39 with acute or convalescent COVID-19. Sequencing was carried out using peripheral blood. The J gene is TRBJ2-1, the V gene TRBV28; 7 nucleotides match TRBD1. This chain's CDR3 is CASSLSGGYNEQFF. In DNA form, the CDR3 reads TGTGCCAGCAGTTTATCAGGGGGCTACAATGAGCAGTTCTTC.